The entry that follows covers one TCR beta chain sequence. This clone was counted between two and nine times. The specificity of this receptor is unknown. No base-level quality is on record; no much larger clone is a single base apart. This specimen belongs to a study of beta chain features in type 1 diabetes (dated by TCRdb to the late 2010s). Background for the entire study: Patients and healthy donors did not differ in mean age, gender distribution, total cell number or subset yield. A total of around 110,000,000 sorted cells were examined across all samples, and RNA yield correlated strongly with the number of cells per subset. Naive and central memory subsets were obtained from all 30 or so donors, but regulatory and stem cell-like memory subsets were isolated from only 8 patients and roughly 8 healthy donors. The study compared the TCRB repertoires of sorted circulating CD4+ T cell subsets in recently diagnosed type 1 diabetes patients with those in matched healthy donors. Overall study results and their limits: Type 1 diabetes patients showed a moderate but significant shortening of TCRB CDR3 length in all four CD4+ subsets. Sequencing cDNA rather than genomic DNA could over-represent highly expressing activated cells, although activation and CD3 levels did not differ between groups. PCR might favor shorter templates, but patient and control samples were amplified and corrected together, so any skew would affect both groups equally. At VDJ recombination sites, type 1 diabetes patients had fewer insertions and more deleted nucleotides, which implies abnormalities in thymic rearrangement. Because small numbers of individuals were included in the HLA sub-analyses, any influence of HLA type on TCRB rearrangement was left unresolved. Naive, central memory and regulatory TCRB repertoires appeared to be more similar among patients than among healthy donors.

Each donor gave one peripheral blood draw, approximately 110 mL on average, collected into heparinised tubes. A BD FACSAria II and a panel including CD45RO, CCR7, CD25, CD127, CD95 and CD27 were used to sort naive, central memory, regulatory and stem cell-like memory CD4+ T cells. All sorted populations exceeded 98% purity. PBMCs were isolated right away by Lymphoprep density gradient centrifugation and were stained directly, without culture. So that batch effects would be minimized, each experiment stained and sorted samples in pairs, pairing one healthy donor with one patient. The entire isolated RNA was reverse transcribed using the High Capacity cDNA Reverse Transcription Kit, and thus expressed TCRB transcripts were sequenced. Deep immunoSEQ sequencing was performed on naive, central memory and regulatory T cell samples, with an average of roughly 3.6 million total reads per sample. Sorted cells were lysed in RLT buffer, and RNA was extracted using DNase-treated RNeasy Micro or Mini kits according to cell number. To prevent cross-contamination, every cell subset was processed on its own, while patient and healthy donor samples were processed together. TCRB sequences were amplified from cDNA with the immunoSEQ multiplex PCR, producing 87-bp fragments spanning the CDR3 region. The amplicons were sequenced using the Illumina HiSeq platform. The study's own analysis went as follows. PCR bias was computationally corrected using synthetic template baselines, reads within Hamming distance 2 were collapsed, and singletons that could not be merged were discarded. Reads were aligned against IMGT to assign V, D and J genes, CDR3 length and insertions or deletions at six rearrangement sites. Within each subset, clonotype counts were normalized to sorted cell number, after which true diversity and Gini coefficients were computed with the tcR R package. Repertoire sharing was quantified using the overlap coefficient calculated on TCRB nucleotide sequences. TCRdb stores this immuneACCESS table with in-frame sequences only. Part of the clones is absent; in the studies checked, under half of the shortfall reflects unresolved V genes, and no reason is known for the rest. V and J calls and clone size are those listed in that table; D and trimming were worked out from the DNA. Present in this sample are about 160,000 clones, about 9.4% of which were seen just once. The ten largest account for less than 0.5% of the sample.

This sequence was found in a man aged 25-40 years with type 1 diabetes. The sample taken for sequencing was central memory CD4+ T cells from blood.

The DNA sequence reads TGTGCCAGTAAGTGGGGGGAGAACGACAATGAGCAGTTCTTC. This encodes CASKWGENDNEQFF. The chain is made from TRBV19 and TRBJ2-1, with a tentative D gene TRBD2 over 6 matching bases. V loses 7 bases of germline sequence and J loses 5 bases, and the interval between the two ends is 15 bases. The cysteine opens and the phenylalanine closes a CDR3 of 14 amino acids. Only CDR3 DNA is held: 42 bases, read in frame from base 1. Taken from the germline V gene (reference sequence), the CDR1 and CDR2 loops are LNHDA and SQIVND.